The present entry profiles one TCR beta chain with its context. This clone's antigen is unknown. Base qualities were left out, and no much larger clone turns up one base away. This entry is derived from a study of blood T cell repertoires in COVID-19 (TCRdb year 2020). In the study overall: Samples from collaborators originated in the United States, Italy and Spain and spanned both the acute and convalescent phases of COVID-19. Deeply sampled blood TCRbeta repertoires from subjects exposed to, actively infected with, or recovered from COVID-19 were included in the dataset. The repertoires were made available in a free public database intended to serve as a resource for research on the immune response to SARS-CoV-2. Samples were obtained from the ongoing ImmuneRACE study (first 160 participants) and from some 1,300 subjects provided by 6 global collaborators. Where HLA class I and class II types were available, the types were taken from metadata supplied by the sample provider, not from assay-based typing. The sample metadata nearly always contained a de-identified subject ID, COVID-19 status, age in years and sex. The prospective study material was composed of cDNA or gDNA derived from T cells, B-cell-depleted T cells, or PBMCs.

General findings and caveats noted by the study authors: How much clinical and demographic metadata was included differed by source and by participant, and the metadata was provided uncurated.

Counted from cysteine to phenylalanine, this CDR3 has 15 amino acids. CDR3 DNA is the only sequence kept; it has 45 bases, read in frame from the first base. CDR1 is given as SGDLS and CDR2 as YYNGEE, both from the germline V gene. Unmatched junction bases come to 3, with V trimmed by 1 base and J by 2 bases. One collaborating source in Seattle enrolled patients while the patients were actively infected and followed the patients over time throughout the course of disease. Whole blood was collected in K2EDTA tubes by collaborating institutions according to the institutions' own protocols. For TCRbeta analysis, collaborator samples were shipped as frozen whole blood, as isolated PBMCs, or as DNA extracted from either sample type. TCRbeta CDR3 regions were amplified from genomic DNA using the immunoSEQ Assay, a bias-controlled multiplex PCR. The authors processed their data as follows. The number of nucleated cells in each sample was estimated from the amplification of reference gene primers within the assay. To quantify the absolute abundance of each unique TCRbeta CDR3 rearrangement, sequence reads were collapsed and filtered. For each sample, productive Simpson clonality was calculated as the square root of Simpson's diversity index across productive rearrangements. What TCRdb holds here is the immuneACCESS table cut down to in-frame rearrangements. Part of the clones is not present; checked against another copy, under half of the missing clones reflect an unresolved V gene, and the others are unexplained. V, J and clone size are those of that table, while D and trimming were read from the DNA. Present in this sample are roughly 200,000 clones, roughly four fifths of which were seen just once. Jointly, the top ten make up approximately 11% of the sample.

The chain is made from TRBV9 and TRBJ2-5; TRBD2 agrees with 9 junctional bases. The sample taken for sequencing was peripheral blood. The sequence came from a middle-aged woman with COVID-19, enrolled during active disease. The CDR3 here reads CASSVNSGRQETQYF. The base sequence is TGTGCCAGCAGCGTAAATAGCGGGAGACAAGAGACCCAGTACTTC.